This is a list of T cell receptor beta chains from one sample in a study of blood T cell repertoires in COVID-19. Some clones are missing from TCRdb's copy, which holds only in-frame ones; the method was immunoSEQ multiplex PCR. The sample has under 250,000 clones, around 92% seen once. Sequencing was done on a sample of peripheral blood. The source of these receptors is a young man with acute or convalescent COVID-19. Both conserved end residues are part of each CDR3. The order of the fields is D gene, V gene, clone size, J gene, CDR3 DNA, CDR3 protein. A D gene is named only where the DNA matches it firmly. Not all rows give a size; the values are once, few, many and, for expanded clones, a class.

TRBD1,TRBV19,.,TRBJ2-1,TGTGCCAGTAAATGGGCACAGGGGGCGAACAATGAGCAGTTCTTC,CASKWAQGANNEQFF
TRBD1,TRBV27,few,TRBJ1-6,TGTGCCAGCAGTAATACAGGGGAGACACCCCTCCACTTT,CASSNTGETPLHF
TRBD1,TRBV6-5,.,TRBJ1-5,TGTGCCAGCAGGGCAGGGGGGATGGGCAATCAGCCCCAGCATTTT,CASRAGGMGNQPQHF
TRBD1,TRBV30,.,TRBJ1-2,TGTGCCTGGGGCAGGGGACAGTTTTACTATGGCTACACCTTC,CAWGRGQFYYGYTF
TRBD1,TRBV28,.,TRBJ2-7,TGTGCCACCCTGGGACAGCCTTGGGACGAGCAGTACTTC,CATLGQPWDEQYF
.,TRBV7-7,.,TRBJ2-2,TGTGCTAGCAGCTTAGTCGCGGGGGCGAACGCCGGGGAGCTGTTTTTT,CASSLVAGANAGELFF
.,TRBV11-1,.,TRBJ1-6,TGTGCCAGCAGCCAACAGGCAACCGGCTCGCCCCTCCACTTT,CASSQQATGSPLHF
.,TRBV21-1,.,TRBJ2-7,TGTGCCAGCAGCAAAGGCCTGGACACGAAATACAGGTACGAGCAGTACTTC,CASSKGLDTKYRYEQYF
.,TRBV25-1,.,TRBJ1-4,TGTGCCAGCAGTGAAAATGGACACGATAATGAAAAACTGTTTTTT,CASSENGHDNEKLFF
TRBD2,TRBV5-1,.,TRBJ2-3,TGCGCCAGCAGCTTTGTAGGGACTAGCGGGGCAACTAGCACAGATACGCAGTATTTT,CASSFVGTSGATSTDTQYF
TRBD1,TRBV29-1,.,TRBJ2-2,TGCAGCGTATACAGGGGCTCGAACACCGGGGAGCTGTTTTTT,CSVYRGSNTGELFF
TRBD2,TRBV6-4,.,TRBJ2-7,TGTGCCAGCAGTCCCGGACCGGGACTATCCTACGAGCAGTACTTC,CASSPGPGLSYEQYF
.,TRBV24-1,.,TRBJ2-1,TGTGCCACCAGTGACCCCTCTGGGACAAACAATGAGCAGTTCTTC,CATSDPSGTNNEQFF
.,TRBV9,.,TRBJ2-3,TGTGCCAGCAGCGTAGATCTGGATACGCAGTATTTT,CASSVDLDTQYF
TRBD2,TRBV5-4,few,TRBJ2-1,TGTGCCAGCAGCGCCCGGACTAGCGGGTATATTCTCGGCTCCTACAATGAGCAGTTCTTC,CASSARTSGYILGSYNEQFF
TRBD2,TRBV30,.,TRBJ2-6,TGTGCCTGGAGTGAACTGCGGGGGGGGCGCTTGCGGGCCAACGTCCTGACTTTC,CAWSELRGGRLRANVLTF
TRBD1,TRBV6-2/TRBV6-3,once,TRBJ1-5,TGTGCCAGCAGTTATGCCGGGACAGGTGCCCCTCAGCCCCAGCATTTT,CASSYAGTGAPQPQHF
.,TRBV3-1/TRBV3-2,.,TRBJ1-4,TGTGCCAGCAGCCAGACAAGGTTAAAAGAAAAACTGTTTTTT,CASSQTRLKEKLFF
.,TRBV19,.,TRBJ2-3,TGTGCCAGTGCCTCCGGAGAACCACTAGATACGCAGTATTTT,CASASGEPLDTQYF
.,TRBV30,.,TRBJ2-1,TGTGCCTGGAGGCGGGCAACCTACAATGAGCAGTTCTTC,CAWRRATYNEQFF
TRBD1,TRBV6-6,many,TRBJ1-1,TGTGCCAGCAGCCAGGGACAGGGGGGGAACACTGAAGCTTTCTTT,CASSQGQGGNTEAFF
TRBD1,TRBV3-1/TRBV3-2,.,TRBJ2-7,TGTGCCAGCGGATCCGGGACAGGGGGGGAGCAGTACTTC,CASGSGTGGEQYF
TRBD1,TRBV15,.,TRBJ2-1,TGTGCCACCAGCAGAGTATCCGGGACAGCCTACAATGAGCAGTTCTTC,CATSRVSGTAYNEQFF